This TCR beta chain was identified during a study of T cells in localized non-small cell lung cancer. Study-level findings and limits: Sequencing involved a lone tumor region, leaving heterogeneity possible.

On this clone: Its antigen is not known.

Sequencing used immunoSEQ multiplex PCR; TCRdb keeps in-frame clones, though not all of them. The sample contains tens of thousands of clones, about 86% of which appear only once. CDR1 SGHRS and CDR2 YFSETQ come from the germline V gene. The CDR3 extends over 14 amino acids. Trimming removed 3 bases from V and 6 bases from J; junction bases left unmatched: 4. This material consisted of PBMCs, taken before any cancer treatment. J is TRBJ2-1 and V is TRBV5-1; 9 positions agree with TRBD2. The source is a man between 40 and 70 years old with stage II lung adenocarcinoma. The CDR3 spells CASSSGLAGNEQFF. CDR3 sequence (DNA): TGCGCCAGCAGCTCGGGACTAGCCGGCAATGAGCAGTTCTTC. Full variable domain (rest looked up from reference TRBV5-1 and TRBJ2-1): KAGVTQTPRYLIKTRGQQVTLSCSPISGHRSVSWYQQTPGQGLQFLFEYFSETQRNKGNFPGRFSGRQFSNSRSEMNVSTLELGDSALYLCASSSGLAGNEQFFGPGTRLTVL.